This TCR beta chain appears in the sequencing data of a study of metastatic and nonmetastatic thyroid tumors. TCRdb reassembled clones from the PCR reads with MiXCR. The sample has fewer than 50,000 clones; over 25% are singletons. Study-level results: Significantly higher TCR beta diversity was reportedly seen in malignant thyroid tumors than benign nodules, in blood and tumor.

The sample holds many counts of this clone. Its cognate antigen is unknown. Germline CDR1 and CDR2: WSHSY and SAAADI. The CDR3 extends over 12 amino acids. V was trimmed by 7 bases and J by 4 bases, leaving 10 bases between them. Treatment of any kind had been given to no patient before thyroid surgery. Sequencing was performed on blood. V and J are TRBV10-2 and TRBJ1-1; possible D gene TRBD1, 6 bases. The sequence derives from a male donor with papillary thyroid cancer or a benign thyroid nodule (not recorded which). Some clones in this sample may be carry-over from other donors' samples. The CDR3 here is CASNLGGTEAFF. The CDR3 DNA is TGCGCCAGCAATTTAGGGGGCACTGAAGCTTTCTTT.